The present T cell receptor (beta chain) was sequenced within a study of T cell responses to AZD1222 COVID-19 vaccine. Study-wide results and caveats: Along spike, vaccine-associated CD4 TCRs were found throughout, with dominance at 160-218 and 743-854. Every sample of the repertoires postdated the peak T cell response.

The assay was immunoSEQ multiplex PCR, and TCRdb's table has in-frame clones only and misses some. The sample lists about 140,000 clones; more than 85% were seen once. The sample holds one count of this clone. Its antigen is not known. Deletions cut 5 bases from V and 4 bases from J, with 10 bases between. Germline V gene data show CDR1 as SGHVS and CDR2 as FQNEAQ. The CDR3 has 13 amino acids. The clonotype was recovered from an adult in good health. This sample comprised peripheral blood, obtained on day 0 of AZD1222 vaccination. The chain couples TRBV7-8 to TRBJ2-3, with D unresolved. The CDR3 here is CASSARLADTQYF. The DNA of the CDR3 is TGTGCCAGCAGCGCCCGACTTGCAGATACGCAGTATTTT. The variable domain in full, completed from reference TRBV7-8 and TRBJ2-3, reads GAGVSQSPRYKVAKRGQDVALRCDPISGHVSLFWYQQALGQGPEFLTYFQNEAQLDKSGLPSDRFFAERPEGSVSTLKIQRTQQEDSAVYLCASSARLADTQYFGPGTRLTVL.